This entry concerns a single T cell receptor (beta chain). This sample is drawn from a study of blood T cells in healthy people across ages. The ends were cut back, 4 bases at V and 2 bases at J, with 15 bases in the middle. Germline V gives CDR1 MNHEY, CDR2 SMNVEV (reference sequence). This CDR3 contains 15 residues. Using a J-beta primer mix together with a sample-barcoded 5' primer, a second PCR was run for roughly 6 to 12 cycles. TCRdb processed the 5' RACE reads anew with MiXCR; each CDR3 protein has one entry. The sample contains about 640,000 distinct CDR3 sequences, roughly 58% of which appear only once.

This TCR was recovered from a man aged 55 to 69 in good health. Input material: blood. The rearrangement uses TRBV27 and TRBJ2-7; D remains ambiguous. CDR3 loop: CASSSPDMGAYEQYF. CDR3 nucleotides: TGTGCCAGCAGTTCCCCCGACATGGGCGCCTACGAGCAGTACTTC.